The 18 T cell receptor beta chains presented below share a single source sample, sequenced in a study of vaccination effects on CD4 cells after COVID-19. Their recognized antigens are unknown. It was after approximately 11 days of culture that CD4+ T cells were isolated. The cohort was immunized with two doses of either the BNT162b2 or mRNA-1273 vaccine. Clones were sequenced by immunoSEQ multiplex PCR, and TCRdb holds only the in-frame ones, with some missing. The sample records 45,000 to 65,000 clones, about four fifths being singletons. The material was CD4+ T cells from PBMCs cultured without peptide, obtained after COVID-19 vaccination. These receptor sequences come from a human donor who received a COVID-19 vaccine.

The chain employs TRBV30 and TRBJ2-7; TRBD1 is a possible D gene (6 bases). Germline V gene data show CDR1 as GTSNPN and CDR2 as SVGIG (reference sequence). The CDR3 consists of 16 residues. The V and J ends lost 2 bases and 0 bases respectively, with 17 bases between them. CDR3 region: CAWSKDSGLSSYEQYF. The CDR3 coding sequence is TGTGCCTGGAGTAAGGACAGTGGACTGTCCTCCTACGAGCAGTACTTC.

DNA of the CDR3: TGTGCCAGCAGCCAAGGGGCAGGGAGGGTAGAAGCTTTCTTT. It is translated as CASSQGAGRVEAFF. The chain couples TRBV3-1 (or the pseudogene TRBV3-2) to TRBJ1-1; D possibly corresponds to TRBD1 (5 bases). With 1 base removed from V and 8 bases from J, the gap between germline ends came to 14 bases. The CDR3 is made up of 14 amino acids. Per the germline V gene, CDR1 is LGHDT and CDR2 is YNNKEL (reference sequence).

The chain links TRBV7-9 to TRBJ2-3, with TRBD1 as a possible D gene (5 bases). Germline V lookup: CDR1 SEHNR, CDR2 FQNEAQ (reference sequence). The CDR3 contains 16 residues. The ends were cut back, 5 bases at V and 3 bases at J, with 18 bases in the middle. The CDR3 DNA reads TGTGCCAGCAGCGCCAAACTCAACCAGGGTACAGATACGCAGTATTTT. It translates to CASSAKLNQGTDTQYF.

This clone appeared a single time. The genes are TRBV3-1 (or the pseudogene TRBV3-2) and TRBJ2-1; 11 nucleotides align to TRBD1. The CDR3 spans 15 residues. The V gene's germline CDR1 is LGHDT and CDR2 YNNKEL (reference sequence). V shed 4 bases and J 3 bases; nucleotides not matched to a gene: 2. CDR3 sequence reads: CASSPGTGGYNEQFF. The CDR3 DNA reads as TGTGCCAGCAGCCCTGGGACAGGGGGCTACAATGAGCAGTTCTTC.

The CDR3 DNA reads TGCGCCAGCAGCTGGGGGGGGTCGGGGTCGCGTAACGAGCAGTACTTC. Its protein is CASSWGGSGSRNEQYF. V gene TRBV5-1 combines with J gene TRBJ2-7, with 7 bases matching TRBD2. Trimming removed 3 bases from V and 5 bases from J; junction bases left unmatched: 14. The CDR3 contains 16 residues. Germline values: CDR1 SGHRS, CDR2 YFSETQ.

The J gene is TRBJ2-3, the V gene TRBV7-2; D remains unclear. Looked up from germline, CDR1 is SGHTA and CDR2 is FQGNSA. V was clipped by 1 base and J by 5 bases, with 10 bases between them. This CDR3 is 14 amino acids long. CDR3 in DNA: TGTGCCAGCAGCTTAGTAGCAAATCAAGATACGCAGTATTTT. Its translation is CASSLVANQDTQYF.

CDR3 region: CASSLTGLETQYF. CDR3 nucleotide sequence: TGCGCCAGCAGCCTAACAGGGTTAGAGACCCAGTACTTC. This chain uses TRBV5-1 with TRBJ2-5, with a weak D call TRBD1 (6 bases). Per the germline V gene, CDR1 is SGHRS and CDR2 is YFSETQ. V dropped 4 bases and J dropped 4 bases, with 11 bases sitting between them. This CDR3 region has 13 residues. Based on the CDR3 plus reference TRBV5-1 and TRBJ2-5, the full variable domain is KAGVTQTPRYLIKTRGQQVTLSCSPISGHRSVSWYQQTPGQGLQFLFEYFSETQRNKGNFPGRFSGRQFSNSRSEMNVSTLELGDSALYLCASSLTGLETQYFGPGTRLLVL.

The CDR3 region has the DNA TGTGCCAGCAGTGACGTGGTTCAGCCCCAGCATTTT. It specifies CASSDVVQPQHF. The V call is TRBV6-1, the J call TRBJ1-5; no reliable D call. The CDR3 has 12 residues. The ends were cut back, 3 bases at V and 6 bases at J, with 6 bases in the middle. Germline V gene sequence: CDR1 MNHNS, CDR2 SASEGT.

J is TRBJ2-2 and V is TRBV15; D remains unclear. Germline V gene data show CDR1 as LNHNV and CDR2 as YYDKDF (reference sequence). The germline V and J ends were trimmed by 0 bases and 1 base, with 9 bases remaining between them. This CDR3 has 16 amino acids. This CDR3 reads CATSRDQAKNTGELFF. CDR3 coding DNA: TGTGCCACCAGCAGAGATCAGGCAAAGAACACCGGGGAGCTGTTTTTT.

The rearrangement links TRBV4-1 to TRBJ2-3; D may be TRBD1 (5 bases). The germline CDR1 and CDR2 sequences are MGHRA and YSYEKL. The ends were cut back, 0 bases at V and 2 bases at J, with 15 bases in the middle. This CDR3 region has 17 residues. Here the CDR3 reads CASSQDPGGAATDTQYF. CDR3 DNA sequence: TGCGCCAGCAGCCAAGACCCCGGTGGGGCAGCCACAGATACGCAGTATTTT.

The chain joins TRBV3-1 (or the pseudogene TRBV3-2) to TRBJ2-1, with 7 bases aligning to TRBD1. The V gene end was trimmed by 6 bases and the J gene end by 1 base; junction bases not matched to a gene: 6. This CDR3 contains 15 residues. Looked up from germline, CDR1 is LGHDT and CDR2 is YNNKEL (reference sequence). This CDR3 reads CASSRQGNSYNEQFF. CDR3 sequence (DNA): TGTGCCAGCAGTCGACAGGGTAATTCCTACAATGAGCAGTTCTTC.

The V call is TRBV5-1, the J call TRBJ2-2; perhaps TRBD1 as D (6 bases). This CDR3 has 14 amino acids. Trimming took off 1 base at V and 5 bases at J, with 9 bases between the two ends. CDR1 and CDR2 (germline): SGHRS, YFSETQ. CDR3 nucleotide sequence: TGCGCCAGCAGCTTGTCAGGGGTAACCGGGGAGCTGTTTTTT. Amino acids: CASSLSGVTGELFF.

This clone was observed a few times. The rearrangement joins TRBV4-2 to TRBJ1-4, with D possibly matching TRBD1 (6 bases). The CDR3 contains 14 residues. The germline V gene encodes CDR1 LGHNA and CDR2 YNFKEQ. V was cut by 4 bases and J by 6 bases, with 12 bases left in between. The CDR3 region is CASSLGQIYEKLFF. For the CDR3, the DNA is TGTGCCAGCAGCCTCGGACAGATTTATGAAAAACTGTTTTTT.

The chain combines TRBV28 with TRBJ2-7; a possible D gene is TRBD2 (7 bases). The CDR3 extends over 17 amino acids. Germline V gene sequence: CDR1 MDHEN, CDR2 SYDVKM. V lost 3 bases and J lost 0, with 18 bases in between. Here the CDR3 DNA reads TGTGCCAGCAGTTTGCTTCGGGGCGGGGGCAGCTCCTACGAGCAGTACTTC. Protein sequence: CASSLLRGGGSSYEQYF.

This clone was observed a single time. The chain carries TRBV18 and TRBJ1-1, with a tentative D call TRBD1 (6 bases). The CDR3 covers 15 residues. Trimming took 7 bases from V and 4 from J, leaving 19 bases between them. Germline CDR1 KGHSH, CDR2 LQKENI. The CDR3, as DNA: TGTGCCAGCTACTCGACAGGCCTAGGGGTCACTGAAGCTTTCTTT. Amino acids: CASYSTGLGVTEAFF. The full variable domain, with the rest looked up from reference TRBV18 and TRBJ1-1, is NAGVMQNPRHLVRRRGQEARLRCSPMKGHSHVYWYRQLPEEGLKFMVYLQKENIIDESGMPKERFSAEFPKEGPSILRIQQVVRGDSAAYFCASYSTGLGVTEAFFGQGTRLTVV.

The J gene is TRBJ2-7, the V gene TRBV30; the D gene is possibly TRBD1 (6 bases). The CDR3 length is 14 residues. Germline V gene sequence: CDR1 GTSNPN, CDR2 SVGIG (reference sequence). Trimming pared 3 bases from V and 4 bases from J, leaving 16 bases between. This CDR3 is CAWRQQGLRYEQYF. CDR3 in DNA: TGTGCCTGGAGGCAACAGGGTCTCCGGTACGAGCAGTACTTC.

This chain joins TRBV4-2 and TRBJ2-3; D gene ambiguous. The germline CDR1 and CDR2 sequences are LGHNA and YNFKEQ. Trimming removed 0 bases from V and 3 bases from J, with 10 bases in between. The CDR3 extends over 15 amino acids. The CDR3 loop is CASSQDRAGTDTQYF. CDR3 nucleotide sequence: TGTGCCAGCAGCCAAGATCGGGCCGGGACAGATACGCAGTATTTT.

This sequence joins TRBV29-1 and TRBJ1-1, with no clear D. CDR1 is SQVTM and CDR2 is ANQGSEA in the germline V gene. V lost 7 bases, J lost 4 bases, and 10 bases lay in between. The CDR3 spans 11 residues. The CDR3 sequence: CSAAELTEAFF. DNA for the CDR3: TGCAGCGCTGCTGAACTCACTGAAGCTTTCTTT.